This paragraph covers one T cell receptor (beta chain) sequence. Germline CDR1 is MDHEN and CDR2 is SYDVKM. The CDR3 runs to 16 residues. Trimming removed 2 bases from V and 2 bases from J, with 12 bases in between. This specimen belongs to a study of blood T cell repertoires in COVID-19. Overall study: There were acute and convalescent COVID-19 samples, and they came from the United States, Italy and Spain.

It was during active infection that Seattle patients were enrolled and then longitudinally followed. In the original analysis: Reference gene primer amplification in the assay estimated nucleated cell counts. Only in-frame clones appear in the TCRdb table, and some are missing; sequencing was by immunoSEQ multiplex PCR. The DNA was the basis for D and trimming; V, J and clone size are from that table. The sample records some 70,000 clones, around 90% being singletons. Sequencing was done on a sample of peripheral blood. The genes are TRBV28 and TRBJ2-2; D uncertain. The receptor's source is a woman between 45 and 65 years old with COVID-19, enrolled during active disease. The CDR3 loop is CASSLLVPPNTGELFF. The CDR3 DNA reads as TGTGCCAGCAGTTTACTAGTTCCCCCCAACACCGGGGAGCTGTTTTTT.